These 30 T cell receptor beta chains came from one sample sequenced in a study of blood T cell repertoires in COVID-19. Repertoires were generated with immunoSEQ multiplex PCR, while TCRdb's copy carries only in-frame clones and drops some. This table has a few hundred thousand clones, approximately 88% appearing once. Sequenced material: PBMCs or T cells enriched from blood (not recorded which). These receptors came from a woman in her 30s who had recovered from COVID-19.

The rearrangement joins TRBV5-1 to TRBJ1-2; 8 bases match TRBD1. The CDR3 spans 14 residues. After removal of 7 bases from V and 6 bases from J, the junction contained 11 bases not matched to a gene. Germline lookup yields CDR1 SGHRS and CDR2 YFSETQ. CDR3 region: CASARWTGSDGYTF. The DNA of the CDR3 is TGCGCCAGCGCCCGGTGGACAGGGAGTGATGGCTACACCTTC.

The chain uses TRBV7-9 and TRBJ1-1; a weak D match, TRBD1 (5 bases). Trimming cost V 5 bases and J 4 bases, with 11 bases left between them. The CDR3 loop spans 13 amino acids. The germline CDR1 and CDR2 sequences are SEHNR and FQNEAQ (reference sequence). The CDR3 protein is CASSVDRTTEAFF. The CDR3 region has the DNA TGTGCCAGCAGCGTCGACAGAACCACTGAAGCTTTCTTT.

This chain links TRBV27 with TRBJ2-1, with 9 positions matching TRBD2. The CDR3 is made up of 18 amino acids. Germline lookup yields CDR1 MNHEY and CDR2 SMNVEV (reference sequence). V lost 1 base to trimming and J lost 0 bases; unmatched junction nucleotides: 7. The CDR3 DNA is TGTGCCAGCAGTTTATTAGCGGGGGCTACCAGCTCCTACAATGAGCAGTTCTTC. The encoded protein is CASSLLAGATSSYNEQFF.

CDR3 DNA sequence: TGTGCCAGCAGCGTAGGAGGGAATGCACCAGATACGCAGTATTTT. It is translated as CASSVGGNAPDTQYF. The rearrangement uses TRBV9 and TRBJ2-3, with D perhaps matching TRBD2 (5 bases). The CDR3 covers 15 residues. In germline, CDR1 is SGDLS, CDR2 YYNGEE. The ends were cut back, 0 bases at V and 4 bases at J, with 12 bases in the middle.

This chain connects TRBV18 to TRBJ1-3; 7 nucleotides agree with TRBD1. The CDR3 has 16 amino acids. The junction had 3 bases not matched to a gene; V was cut back by 0 bases and J by 1 base. Germline-derived CDR1 and CDR2 are KGHSH and LQKENI. CDR3 protein: CASSPPPGGSGNTIYF. CDR3 DNA sequence: TGTGCCAGCTCACCACCTCCAGGGGGATCTGGAAACACCATATATTTT.

This rearrangement joins TRBV19 to TRBJ1-2; 10 bases align to TRBD1. The germline CDR1 and CDR2 sequences are LNHDA and SQIVND (reference sequence). J lost 3 bases, V lost 6 bases, and 13 bases had no gene match. This CDR3 region has 17 residues. CDR3 amino acids: CASRSLRQGAWDYGYTF. In DNA, the CDR3 is TGTGCCAGTAGATCTCTTAGACAGGGGGCCTGGGACTATGGCTACACCTTC.

The chain recombines TRBV2 with TRBJ1-5, with D perhaps TRBD1 (5 bases). The CDR3 totals 15 residues. The V and J ends lost 4 bases and 0 bases respectively, with 10 bases between them. Germline V CDR1 and CDR2: SNHLY, FYNNEI. The CDR3 sequence: CASSVGLHSNQPQHF. CDR3 DNA sequence: TGTGCCAGCAGTGTGGGGCTTCATAGCAATCAGCCCCAGCATTTT.

This chain uses TRBV21-1 with TRBJ1-1. TRBV21-1 corresponds to a pseudogene. The CDR3 totals 14 residues. This chain's CDR3 is CASSKGEMNTEAFF. The CDR3 bases are TGTGCCAGCAGCAAAGGGGAGATGAACACTGAAGCTTTCTTT.

In DNA form, the CDR3 reads TGTGCCAGCAGCGTAGGTTCGTCACAGGGGTACACCGGGGAGCTGTTTTTT. Amino acid sequence: CASSVGSSQGYTGELFF. V gene TRBV9 combines with J gene TRBJ2-2, with TRBD1 matching 7 bases. Looked up from germline, CDR1 is SGDLS and CDR2 is YYNGEE. This CDR3 is 17 amino acids long. Trimming took 0 bases from V and 3 from J; bases not matched to a gene: 8.

J is TRBJ1-6 and V is TRBV5-1; possibly TRBD1 for D (5 bases). The germline V and J ends were trimmed by 0 bases and 3 bases, with 13 bases remaining between them. The CDR3 is 17 residues long. The germline gives CDR1 SGHRS, CDR2 YFSETQ. For the CDR3, the DNA is TGCGCCAGCAGCTTGGCCAGGGAGGAGGGCTATAATTCACCCCTCCACTTT. Protein sequence: CASSLAREEGYNSPLHF.

The rearrangement links TRBV27 to TRBJ2-5; 9 bases line up with TRBD2. The CDR3 loop spans 17 amino acids. The V gene's germline CDR1 is MNHEY and CDR2 SMNVEV (reference sequence). V lost 4 bases to trimming and J lost 1 base; unmatched junction nucleotides: 10. The CDR3 nucleotides read TGTGCCAGCAGTTCGGTAGCGGGAGAGGCCACCCAAGAGACCCAGTACTTC. It is translated as CASSSVAGEATQETQYF.

The V call is TRBV2, the J call TRBJ2-7; the D gene is possibly TRBD1 (6 bases). Per the germline V gene, CDR1 is SNHLY and CDR2 is FYNNEI. This CDR3 comprises 14 residues. V lost 7 bases and J lost 0, with 13 bases in between. The CDR3 loop is CASTTGPVSYEQYF. In DNA, the CDR3 is TGTGCCAGCACCACAGGGCCCGTCTCCTACGAGCAGTACTTC.

This rearrangement joins TRBV20-1 to TRBJ2-5; 7 nucleotides agree with TRBD1. V gave up 4 bases and J gave up 5 bases; unmatched junction bases: 1. The CDR3 loop spans 11 amino acids. Germline V CDR1 and CDR2: DFQATT, SNEGSKA (reference sequence). CDR3: CSATGGETQYF. Written as DNA, the CDR3 is TGCAGTGCTACAGGGGGTGAGACCCAGTACTTC.

This clone showed up just once. This chain connects TRBV13 to TRBJ1-4; the match to TRBD1 covers 7 bases. Germline V gene sequence: CDR1 PRHDT, CDR2 FYEKMQ (reference sequence). J gave up 11 bases and V 5 bases, and 11 bases lay outside the gene matches. There are 14 residues in the CDR3. The CDR3 loop reads CASSTYSETGKLFF. For the CDR3, the DNA is TGTGCCAGCAGCACGTATTCCGAGACAGGGAAACTGTTTTTT.

The chain recombines TRBV28 with TRBJ2-1; 11 bases line up with TRBD2. CDR1 is MDHEN and CDR2 is SYDVKM in the germline V gene. V lost 7 bases to trimming and J lost 5 bases; unmatched junction nucleotides: 10. The CDR3 runs to 16 residues. This chain's CDR3 is CASTLGGSGRDNEQFF. CDR3 coding DNA: TGTGCCAGCACCCTAGGGGGTAGCGGGAGGGACAATGAGCAGTTCTTC. The full variable domain, in which reference TRBV28 and TRBJ2-1 provide the parts outside the CDR3, is DVKVTQSSRYLVKRTGEKVFLECVQDMDHENMFWYRQDPGLGLRLIYFSYDVKMKEKGDIPEGYSVSREKKERFSLILESASTNQTSMYLCASTLGGSGRDNEQFFGPGTRLTVL.

This chain connects TRBV4-3 to TRBJ1-1; D possibly corresponds to TRBD1 (6 bases). This CDR3 has 15 amino acids. Trimming took off 2 bases at V and 3 bases at J, with 13 bases between the two ends. Looked up from germline, CDR1 is LGHNA and CDR2 is YSLEER. DNA for the CDR3: TGCGCCAGCAGCCAAAGCCAACACAGGGACACTGAAGCTTTCTTT. It codes for CASSQSQHRDTEAFF.

The gene calls are TRBV24-1 and TRBJ2-7, with TRBD2 as a possible D gene (5 bases). Trimming left V 7 bases short and J 4 bases short, with 13 bases between. The CDR3 spans 13 residues. Per the germline V gene, CDR1 is KGHDR and CDR2 is SFDVKD. This CDR3 is CATSSVTGYEQYF. The CDR3 DNA follows: TGTGCCACCAGCTCTGTGACGGGATACGAGCAGTACTTC.

The chain has TRBV5-1 and TRBJ1-1; 11 nucleotides line up with TRBD1. The CDR3 loop spans 15 amino acids. V lost 0 bases to trimming and J lost 5 bases; unmatched junction nucleotides: 3. Germline V gene sequence: CDR1 SGHRS, CDR2 YFSETQ. CDR3 sequence (DNA): TGCGCCAGCAGCTTGGTTGGGACAGGGGGGACTGAAGCTTTCTTT. Its protein is CASSLVGTGGTEAFF.

This clone showed up just a few times. This chain links TRBV7-2 with TRBJ1-2, with 10 bases aligning to TRBD1. Unmatched junction bases numbered 9, after V lost 4 bases and J lost 7 bases. The CDR3 consists of 15 residues. Looked up from germline, CDR1 is SGHTA and CDR2 is FQGNSA. In nucleotides, the CDR3 is TGTGCCAGCAGCTACGCGGGACAGGGGTCGGGTGGCTACACCTTC. It encodes CASSYAGQGSGGYTF.

CDR3 in DNA: TGCGCCAGCAGTGCGTCAACAACTACCTACGAGCAGTACTTC. Protein product: CASSASTTTYEQYF. The chain combines TRBV10-2 with TRBJ2-7, with unresolved D. This CDR3 spans 14 amino acids. Germline lookup yields CDR1 WSHSY and CDR2 SAAADI. The V end was cut by 4 bases, the J end by 2 bases, with 12 bases between.

This chain links TRBV28 with TRBJ2-2; tentatively, D is TRBD1 (5 bases). CDR1 is MDHEN, CDR2 SYDVKM, per germline. The CDR3 is 15 amino acids. V lost 4 bases and J lost 0, with 9 bases in between. CDR3 residues: CASSWGGSNTGELFF. For the CDR3, the DNA is TGTGCCAGCAGTTGGGGCGGTTCGAACACCGGGGAGCTGTTTTTT.

This clone was observed a handful of times. The chain recombines TRBV5-6 with TRBJ1-1; no clear D. The CDR3 runs 12 residues. The V gene's germline CDR1 is SGHDT and CDR2 YYEEEE. Trimming pared 6 bases from V and 7 bases from J, leaving 13 bases between. The CDR3 loop reads CASTDLAGEAFF. CDR3 nucleotide sequence: TGTGCCAGCACCGATCTGGCGGGTGAAGCTTTCTTT.

The V call is TRBV28, the J call TRBJ1-2; D gene ambiguous. Germline V gene sequence: CDR1 MDHEN, CDR2 SYDVKM. The CDR3 is 15 amino acids. V lost 6 bases to trimming and J lost 3 bases, with 17 bases between them. In nucleotides, the CDR3 is TGTGCCAGCAGCTATTCTCACAGAAACTACTATGGCTACACCTTC. It codes for CASSYSHRNYYGYTF.

The CDR3 region is CASSLMGQRVTDTQYF. CDR3 nucleotide sequence: TGTGCCAGCAGTTTAATGGGCCAGAGAGTCACAGATACGCAGTATTTT. V usage is TRBV27 and J usage is TRBJ2-3; D is undetermined. This CDR3 is built from 16 residues. V was trimmed by 2 bases and J by 2 bases, leaving 14 bases between them. CDR1 and CDR2 (germline): MNHEY, SMNVEV (reference sequence).

V gene TRBV5-1 combines with J gene TRBJ1-1; TRBD1 aligns across 8 bases. V dropped 5 bases and J dropped 3; count of bases not matched to a gene: 9. Germline CDR1 SGHRS, CDR2 YFSETQ. CDR3 length: 15 amino acids. CDR3 nucleotides: TGCGCCAGCAGTGAAACAGGGGGAGGGTACACTGAAGCTTTCTTT. This gives the protein CASSETGGGYTEAFF.

The V gene is TRBV5-1, the J gene TRBJ2-3; 7 positions match TRBD1. J was trimmed by 2 bases and V by 3 bases; bases with no gene match: 12. Germline values: CDR1 SGHRS, CDR2 YFSETQ. CDR3 length equals 17 residues. CDR3 amino acids: CASSSGTGTASTDTQYF. CDR3 DNA: TGCGCCAGCAGCTCCGGGACCGGGACAGCCTCCACAGATACGCAGTATTTT. Variable domain in full (rest from reference TRBV5-1 and TRBJ2-3): KAGVTQTPRYLIKTRGQQVTLSCSPISGHRSVSWYQQTPGQGLQFLFEYFSETQRNKGNFPGRFSGRQFSNSRSEMNVSTLELGDSALYLCASSSGTGTASTDTQYFGPGTRLTVL.

V and J are TRBV5-6 and TRBJ1-4, with 7 bases that match TRBD1. The V and J ends lost 5 bases and 4 bases, in that order; junction bases with no gene match: 11. Germline CDR1 is SGHDT and CDR2 is YYEEEE. CDR3 size: 16 residues. CDR3 sequence reads: CASSRRTGRSNEKLFF. The CDR3 DNA sequence: TGTGCCAGCAGTCGACGGACAGGAAGAAGTAATGAAAAACTGTTTTTT. The full variable domain, with the rest looked up from reference TRBV5-6 and TRBJ1-4, is DAGVTQSPTHLIKTRGQQVTLRCSPKSGHDTVSWYQQALGQGPQFIFQYYEEEERQRGNFPDRFSGHQFPNYSSELNVNALLLGDSALYLCASSRRTGRSNEKLFFGSGTQLSVL.

The V gene is TRBV10-1, the J gene TRBJ1-2, with a weak D call TRBD1 (5 bases). Between the trimmed V and J ends, which lost 2 bases and 4 bases, there was a span of 11 bases. This CDR3 comprises 14 residues. CDR1 is WNHNN, CDR2 SYGVQD, per germline (reference sequence). Here the CDR3 DNA reads TGCGCCAGCAGTGAGGACAGCCGCGGCTATGGCTACACCTTC. This codes for CASSEDSRGYGYTF.

The genes are TRBV7-9 and TRBJ2-5; tentative D call: TRBD2 (6 bases). V was pared by 1 base and J by 2 bases, with 23 bases between. Germline V gene data show CDR1 as SEHNR and CDR2 as FQNEAQ (reference sequence). This CDR3 spans 19 amino acids. CDR3 DNA: TGTGCCAGCAGCTTAGTGGAGTTATATAGCGGAGATAAACAAGAGACCCAGTACTTC. Translation: CASSLVELYSGDKQETQYF.

The gene calls are TRBV6-2 or TRBV6-3 and TRBJ1-6; D unclear. The CDR3 sequence is 16 residues long. Looked up from germline, CDR1 is MNHEY and CDR2 is SVGEGT. V lost 4 bases to trimming and J lost 9 bases, with 19 bases between them. The CDR3 sequence is CASSLMDPSGGSPLHF. CDR3 coding DNA: TGTGCCAGCAGTTTGATGGACCCGTCAGGAGGTTCACCCCTCCACTTT.